One sample yielded the 26 T cell receptor beta chains listed below, sequenced in a study of beta chain features in type 1 diabetes. Findings and limits, study-wide: A moderate, significant TCRB CDR3 shortening appeared in type 1 diabetes across four CD4+ subsets.

Antigens for these TCRs are unknown. The entirety of the isolated RNA underwent reverse transcription, so expressed TCRB transcripts were sequenced. Repertoires were generated with immunoSEQ multiplex PCR, while TCRdb's copy carries only in-frame clones and drops some. The top ten clones hold under 2.5% of a sample with about 120,000 clones, 15% to 20% of them seen once. The sequenced sample was central memory CD4+ T cells from blood. The receptors originated from a young man with type 1 diabetes.

This clone came up many times. This rearrangement joins TRBV6-5 to TRBJ1-1; D gene ambiguous. CDR1 and CDR2 (germline): MNHEY, SVGAGI. This CDR3 has 16 amino acids. Trimming shortened V by 0 bases and J by 1 base, and 12 bases separated the two germline ends. The chain's CDR3 is CASSYSGGVRNTEAFF. CDR3 in DNA: TGTGCCAGCAGTTACTCGGGAGGCGTCAGGAACACTGAAGCTTTCTTT.

This clone appeared a few times. This chain links TRBV11-2 with TRBJ1-2; TRBD1 matches 9 bases. Trimming removed 1 base from V and 4 bases from J; junction bases left unmatched: 7. The CDR3 extends over 16 amino acids. Germline CDR1 SGHAT, CDR2 FQNNGV. This CDR3 is CASSLAGTGHAYGYTF. CDR3 nucleotide sequence: TGTGCCAGCAGCTTAGCTGGGACAGGGCATGCCTATGGCTACACCTTC.

Only a few counts were recorded for this clone. The chain uses TRBV7-2 and TRBJ2-3; D unresolved. The CDR3 sequence is 14 residues long. CDR1 and CDR2 (germline): SGHTA, FQGNSA. Trimming left V 2 bases short and J 4 bases short, with 10 bases between. The CDR3 nucleotides read TGTGCCAGCAGCTTACTCCCTACTTCAGATACGCAGTATTTT. Amino acid sequence: CASSLLPTSDTQYF. Complete variable domain (other parts from reference TRBV7-2 and TRBJ2-3): GAGVSQSPSNKVTEKGKDVELRCDPISGHTALYWYRQSLGQGLEFLIYFQGNSAPDKSGLPSDRFSAERTGGSVSTLTIQRTQQEDSAVYLCASSLLPTSDTQYFGPGTRLTVL.

This clone was detected many times. V gene TRBV27 combines with J gene TRBJ2-5; 8 nucleotides align to TRBD1. V gave up 10 bases and J gave up 4 bases; unmatched junction bases: 14. Germline assignment: CDR1 MNHEY and CDR2 SMNVEV (reference sequence). The CDR3 is 15 residues long. CDR3 sequence (DNA): TGTGCCACCTCTCCCGGGACAGGTTGGCCAGAGACCCAGTACTTC. It translates to CATSPGTGWPETQYF.

This clone was counted only a few times. The chain uses TRBV28 and TRBJ2-2, with D possibly matching TRBD1 (7 bases). Per germline, CDR1 MDHEN and CDR2 SYDVKM. The CDR3 is 15 amino acids. V was trimmed by 6 bases and J by 4 bases, leaving 15 bases between them. The CDR3 region has the DNA TGTGCCAGCAGCTCGCCAGGGGGAGGCACCGGGGAGCTGTTTTTT. Its translation: CASSSPGGGTGELFF.

This clone was detected only a few times. This chain joins TRBV7-2 and TRBJ2-3, with D perhaps TRBD2 (6 bases). This CDR3 has 14 residues. Looked up from germline, CDR1 is SGHTA and CDR2 is FQGNSA. Trimming cost V 5 bases and J 3 bases, with 12 bases left between them. The DNA of the CDR3 is TGTGCCAGCAGCCTTAGCGGTTCTACAGATACGCAGTATTTT. Protein: CASSLSGSTDTQYF.

The V gene is TRBV7-2, the J gene TRBJ1-2; 7 bases match TRBD1. The CDR3 is 14 amino acids. Per germline, CDR1 SGHTA and CDR2 FQGNSA. Germline trimming cut 3 bases from V and 5 bases from J; bases unmatched to any gene: 6. CDR3 loop: CASSFGQAFYGYTF. CDR3 coding DNA: TGTGCCAGCAGCTTCGGACAGGCCTTTTATGGCTACACCTTC.

This clone was seen a handful of times. The chain links TRBV4-3 to TRBJ1-2; D ambiguous. Trimming stripped 1 base from V and 0 bases from J, with 9 bases between. CDR1 and CDR2 (germline): LGHNA, YSLEER. The CDR3 contains 15 residues. The CDR3 DNA reads as TGCGCCAGCAGCCAAGGGGTGCAGGCTAACTATGGCTACACCTTC. This codes for CASSQGVQANYGYTF.

The V gene is TRBV5-1, the J gene TRBJ1-1, with a possible D match to TRBD1 (5 bases). CDR1 is SGHRS, CDR2 YFSETQ, per germline. The germline V and J ends were trimmed by 0 bases and 1 base, with 10 bases remaining between them. This CDR3 comprises 15 residues. The CDR3 loop is CASSLAEQGNTEAFF. The CDR3 DNA is TGCGCCAGCAGCTTGGCCGAGCAGGGGAACACTGAAGCTTTCTTT. Drawing the rest from reference TRBV5-1 and TRBJ1-1, the complete variable domain is KAGVTQTPRYLIKTRGQQVTLSCSPISGHRSVSWYQQTPGQGLQFLFEYFSETQRNKGNFPGRFSGRQFSNSRSEMNVSTLELGDSALYLCASSLAEQGNTEAFFGQGTRLTVV.

This clone has more than one count but fewer than ten. V usage is TRBV5-1 and J usage is TRBJ2-7; either TRBD1 or TRBD2 may fit D (5 bases each). This CDR3 has 14 residues. Per the germline V gene, CDR1 is SGHRS and CDR2 is YFSETQ. The V end was cut by 0 bases, the J end by 0 bases, with 7 bases between. CDR3 protein: CASSLAGASYEQYF. The CDR3 nucleotides read TGCGCCAGCAGCTTGGCCGGGGCCTCCTACGAGCAGTACTTC.

The chain joins TRBV20-1 to TRBJ2-1; D is unresolved. The ends were cut back, 3 bases at V and 6 bases at J, with 3 bases in the middle. The CDR3 totals 10 residues. Germline-derived CDR1 and CDR2 are DFQATT and SNEGSKA (reference sequence). The CDR3 sequence is CSASVNEQFF. The DNA for the CDR3 is TGCAGTGCTAGCGTCAATGAGCAGTTCTTC.

This clone was counted ten times or more. The chain links TRBV7-9 to TRBJ2-3, with D possibly TRBD2 on 5 matching bases. Trimming cost V 2 bases and J 1 base, with 10 bases left between them. The V gene's germline CDR1 is SEHNR and CDR2 FQNEAQ (reference sequence). CDR3 size: 15 residues. DNA for the CDR3: TGTGCCAGCAGCTTACGGTACGGGGGCACAGATACGCAGTATTTT. This gives the protein CASSLRYGGTDTQYF.

This clone was seen a few times. The chain recombines TRBV7-2 with TRBJ2-3; D gene uncertain. From germline, CDR1 is SGHTA and CDR2 FQGNSA. This CDR3 comprises 13 residues. Trimming left V 5 bases short and J 2 bases short, with 8 bases between. CDR3 sequence reads: CASSNQVTDTQYF. CDR3 nucleotide sequence: TGTGCCAGCAGCAACCAGGTCACAGATACGCAGTATTTT.

This clone occurred a few times. This rearrangement joins TRBV30 to TRBJ2-3, with a weak D call TRBD2 (5 bases). Germline-derived CDR1 and CDR2 are GTSNPN and SVGIG (reference sequence). The CDR3 is made up of 13 amino acids. The germline V and J ends were trimmed by 6 bases and 3 bases, with 13 bases remaining between them. The CDR3 is CACTRVTTDTQYF. CDR3 in DNA: TGTGCCTGTACTAGAGTGACGACAGATACGCAGTATTTT.

This clone was counted ten times or more. V gene TRBV7-2 combines with J gene TRBJ1-6, with a weak D call TRBD1 (6 bases). V was clipped by 5 bases and J by 7 bases, with 12 bases between them. Germline loops: CDR1 SGHTA, CDR2 FQGNSA. The CDR3 spans 14 residues. The CDR3, as DNA: TGTGCCAGCAGCCCAGGGGTTCGAAATTCACCCCTCCACTTT. Its protein product is CASSPGVRNSPLHF.

This clone has just a few counts. The chain couples TRBV30 to TRBJ1-4; D not resolved. Trimming took off 2 bases at V and 8 bases at J, with 15 bases between the two ends. Germline loops: CDR1 GTSNPN, CDR2 SVGIG (reference sequence). This CDR3 has 14 residues. As DNA, the CDR3 is TGTGCCTGGAGTCGACGCCCGGTGGGGGAAAAACTGTTTTTT. It yields the protein CAWSRRPVGEKLFF.

This clone was seen more than once but under ten times. J is TRBJ2-2 and V is TRBV5-1; D unclear. Trimming pared 5 bases from V and 3 bases from J, leaving 5 bases between. CDR1 is SGHRS, CDR2 YFSETQ, per germline. This CDR3 comprises 12 residues. The CDR3 DNA reads as TGCGCCAGCAGTAAAGACACCGGGGAGCTGTTTTTT. It is translated as CASSKDTGELFF.

The sample holds a few counts of this clone. The rearrangement links TRBV30 to TRBJ1-5; D call uncertain. Trimming took off 5 bases at V and 0 bases at J, with 14 bases between the two ends. Germline values: CDR1 GTSNPN, CDR2 SVGIG (reference sequence). The CDR3 length is 15 residues. The CDR3 here is CAWSATVYSNQPQHF. DNA for the CDR3: TGTGCCTGGTCCGCTACGGTTTATAGCAATCAGCCCCAGCATTTT.

This clone was found a few times. The V gene is TRBV9, the J gene TRBJ2-2; 8 bases map to TRBD1. Germline CDR1 reads SGDLS; CDR2 reads YYNGEE. V shed 4 bases and J 6 bases; nucleotides not matched to a gene: 8. The CDR3 has 15 amino acids. CDR3 coding DNA: TGTGCCAGCAGCCCCGGGACAGGTTTGGCCGGGGAGCTGTTTTTT. As protein: CASSPGTGLAGELFF.

This clone was seen more than once but under ten times. The chain is built from TRBV27 and TRBJ2-1; possible D gene TRBD2, 5 bases. V lost 3 bases to trimming and J lost 2 bases, with 8 bases between them. The CDR3 extends over 14 amino acids. CDR1 and CDR2 (germline): MNHEY, SMNVEV (reference sequence). The CDR3 nucleotides read TGTGCCAGCAGTTTTGAGGGTACCTACAATGAGCAGTTCTTC. Residues: CASSFEGTYNEQFF.

This clone was found a few times. The chain employs TRBV20-1 and TRBJ2-1; D is uncertain. There are 11 residues in the CDR3. The V end lost 4 bases, the J end lost 10 bases, and 11 bases lay between the germline ends. CDR1 is DFQATT, CDR2 SNEGSKA, per germline (reference sequence). The CDR3 DNA follows: TGCAGTGCTACCCCCGCGACCGAGCAGTTCTTC. This encodes CSATPATEQFF.

The table lists this clone with a count of one. V is TRBV30 and J is TRBJ2-5; 9 positions agree with TRBD1. Germline V gives CDR1 GTSNPN, CDR2 SVGIG (reference sequence). J lost 4 bases, V lost 3 bases, and 6 bases had no gene match. The CDR3 sequence is 14 residues long. Written as DNA, the CDR3 is TGTGCCTGGAGCACCGGGACAGGGAGAGAGACCCAGTACTTC. Protein sequence: CAWSTGTGRETQYF.

The chain combines TRBV7-8 with TRBJ1-6; D ambiguous. The CDR3 spans 12 residues. In germline, CDR1 is SGHVS, CDR2 FQNEAQ. The V and J ends lost 0 bases and 8 bases respectively, with 2 bases between them. The DNA of the CDR3 is TGTGCCAGCAGCTTAGCGGATTCACCCCTCCACTTT. It specifies CASSLADSPLHF.

This clone turned up a few times. The chain recombines TRBV7-2 with TRBJ2-5; D call uncertain. Between the trimmed V and J ends, which lost 5 bases and 2 bases, there was a span of 15 bases. This CDR3 has 15 residues. Germline CDR1 is SGHTA and CDR2 is FQGNSA. This CDR3 reads CASSPKRRVQETQYF. CDR3 sequence (DNA): TGTGCCAGCAGCCCAAAACGCAGAGTACAAGAGACCCAGTACTTC.

The chain joins TRBV10-3 to TRBJ2-7, with 8 bases aligning to TRBD1. The CDR3 totals 15 residues. The germline gives CDR1 ENHRY, CDR2 SYGVKD. Trimming at V came to 0 bases and at J to 4 bases, leaving 5 bases not matched to a gene. CDR3 coding DNA: TGTGCCATCAGTGAGTCAACGCAGGGGGCGTACGAGCAGTACTTC. Translating gives CAISESTQGAYEQYF.

The V call is TRBV7-2, the J call TRBJ1-2; D ambiguous. CDR1 is SGHTA and CDR2 is FQGNSA in the germline V gene. This CDR3 has 12 amino acids. Trimming left V 2 bases short and J 4 bases short, with 5 bases between. The DNA for the CDR3 is TGTGCCAGCAGCTTAACCAGCTATGGCTACACCTTC. Translating gives CASSLTSYGYTF.